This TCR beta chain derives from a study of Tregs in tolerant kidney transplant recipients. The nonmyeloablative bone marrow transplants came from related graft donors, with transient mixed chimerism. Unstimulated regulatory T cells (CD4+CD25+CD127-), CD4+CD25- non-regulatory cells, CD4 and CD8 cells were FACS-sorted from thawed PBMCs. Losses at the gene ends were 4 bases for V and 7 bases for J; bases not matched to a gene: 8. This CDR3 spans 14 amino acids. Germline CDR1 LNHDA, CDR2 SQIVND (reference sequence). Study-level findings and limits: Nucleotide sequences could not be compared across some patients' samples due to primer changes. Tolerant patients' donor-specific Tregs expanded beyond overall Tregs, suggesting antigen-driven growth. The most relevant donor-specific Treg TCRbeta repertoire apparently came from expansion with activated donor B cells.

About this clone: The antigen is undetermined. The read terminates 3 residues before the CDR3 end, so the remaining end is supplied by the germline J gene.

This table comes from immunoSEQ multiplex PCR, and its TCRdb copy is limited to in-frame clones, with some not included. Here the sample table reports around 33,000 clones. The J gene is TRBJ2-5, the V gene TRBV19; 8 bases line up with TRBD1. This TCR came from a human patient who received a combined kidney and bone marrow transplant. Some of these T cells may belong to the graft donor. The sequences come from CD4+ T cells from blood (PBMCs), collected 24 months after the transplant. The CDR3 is CASSTATGARTQYF. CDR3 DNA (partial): TGTGCCAGTAGTACCGCGACAGGGGCCCGGACC.